This passage covers 13 T cell receptor beta chains from one sample sequenced in a study of blood T cell repertoires in COVID-19. Clones were read by immunoSEQ multiplex PCR, and TCRdb kept only the in-frame ones, dropping some. In the table there are some 170,000 clones, 82% of which are singletons. Sequenced: peripheral blood. All receptors derive from a woman aged 65 to 85 with acute or convalescent COVID-19.

This chain uses TRBV4-1 with TRBJ1-2, with 8 bases that match TRBD1. Looked up from germline, CDR1 is MGHRA and CDR2 is YSYEKL. V gave up 1 base and J gave up 6 bases; unmatched junction bases: 10. This CDR3 region has 16 residues. Written as DNA, the CDR3 is TGCGCCAGCAGCCAAGGTCTGGTCAGGGGGCTGGATGGCTACACCTTC. As protein: CASSQGLVRGLDGYTF.

CDR3 sequence (DNA): TGTGCCAGTACTCCGACTAGCCCCTACAATGAGCAGTTCTTC. This encodes CASTPTSPYNEQFF. The chain has TRBV19 and TRBJ2-1; 7 bases map to TRBD2. The V gene's germline CDR1 is LNHDA and CDR2 SQIVND (reference sequence). V shed 7 bases and J 2 bases; nucleotides not matched to a gene: 5. CDR3 size: 14 residues.

The chain combines TRBV15 with TRBJ2-7, with 13 bases fitting TRBD2. CDR1 and CDR2 from the germline V gene are LNHNV and YYDKDF (reference sequence). Unmatched junction bases numbered 4, after V lost 3 bases and J lost 2 bases. This CDR3 has 16 residues. CDR3 sequence (DNA): TGTGCCACCAGCAGGGGGACTAGCGGGGATCCCTACGAGCAGTACTTC. This translates into CATSRGTSGDPYEQYF.

The CDR3 DNA reads as TGTGCCAGCAGCTTGGGTGGGGCCCTGAACACTGAAGCTTTCTTT. Amino acids: CASSLGGALNTEAFF. The chain carries TRBV5-5 and TRBJ1-1; a weak D match, TRBD1 (5 bases). Germline lookup yields CDR1 SGHKS and CDR2 YYEKEE (reference sequence). Trimming shortened V by 0 bases and J by 0 bases, and 9 bases separated the two germline ends. This CDR3 has 15 amino acids. The full variable domain, with the rest looked up from reference TRBV5-5 and TRBJ1-1, is DAGVTQSPTHLIKTRGQQVTLRCSPISGHKSVSWYQQVLGQGPQFIFQYYEKEERGRGNFPDRFSARQFPNYSSELNVNALLLGDSALYLCASSLGGALNTEAFFGQGTRLTVV.

This sequence joins TRBV7-8 and TRBJ1-2, with TRBD1 as a possible D gene (5 bases). Germline CDR1 is SGHVS and CDR2 is FQNEAQ. The CDR3 is made up of 13 amino acids. Trimming shortened V by 7 bases and J by 6 bases, and 15 bases separated the two germline ends. CDR3 coding DNA: TGTGCCAGCACCCTACAGGTTTCCGATGGCTACACCTTC. Its protein product is CASTLQVSDGYTF.

The gene calls are TRBV12-5 and TRBJ1-5; the match to TRBD1 covers 7 bases. V shed 7 bases, J shed 9 bases, and the junction held 15 bases outside the gene matches. Per the germline V gene, CDR1 is LGHNT and CDR2 is FRNRAP. This CDR3 comprises 15 residues. CDR3 sequence reads: CASARRTGPGRPQHF. In nucleotides, the CDR3 is TGTGCTAGTGCTCGCAGGACAGGCCCGGGAAGGCCCCAGCATTTT.

V and J are TRBV7-9 and TRBJ2-3, with 7 bases fitting TRBD1. The CDR3 length is 15 residues. CDR1 is SEHNR and CDR2 is FQNEAQ in the germline V gene (reference sequence). V shed 3 bases and J 4 bases; nucleotides not matched to a gene: 7. This CDR3 reads CASSLETGWADTQYF. The CDR3 DNA is TGTGCCAGCAGCTTGGAGACAGGGTGGGCAGATACGCAGTATTTT.

The chain carries TRBV15 and TRBJ2-7; a possible D gene is TRBD2 (5 bases). V was trimmed by 0 bases and J by 2 bases, leaving 8 bases between them. The germline CDR1 and CDR2 sequences are LNHNV and YYDKDF (reference sequence). The CDR3 is 14 residues long. The CDR3 protein is CATSRDPGTYEQYF. Written as DNA, the CDR3 is TGTGCCACCAGCAGAGATCCGGGGACCTACGAGCAGTACTTC.

This rearrangement joins TRBV7-9 to TRBJ1-4; no clear D. The V gene lost 2 bases and the J gene lost 0 bases, with 13 bases spanning the gap. The CDR3 covers 17 residues. Germline lookup yields CDR1 SEHNR and CDR2 FQNEAQ (reference sequence). DNA for the CDR3: TGTGCCAGCAGCTTATCGGGAGGGAGGGCAACTAATGAAAAACTGTTTTTT. Amino acids: CASSLSGGRATNEKLFF.

The chain joins TRBV5-1 to TRBJ1-1, with TRBD1 matching over 9 bases. The length of the CDR3 is 14 residues. Germline V gene sequence: CDR1 SGHRS, CDR2 YFSETQ. Trimming at V came to 5 bases and at J to 0 bases, leaving 2 bases not matched to a gene. The CDR3 protein is CASRRDRVNTEAFF. The CDR3 nucleotides read TGCGCCAGCAGACGGGACAGGGTGAACACTGAAGCTTTCTTT.

This chain connects TRBV7-8 to TRBJ2-7, with a tentative D call TRBD2 (6 bases). Germline V CDR1 and CDR2: SGHVS, FQNEAQ. V shed 1 base and J shed 3 bases, with 10 bases lying between them. CDR3 length equals 14 residues. The CDR3 bases are TGTGCCAGCAGCTTAGGGGGACTCCTCTACGAGCAGTACTTC. It encodes CASSLGGLLYEQYF.

This rearrangement joins TRBV30 to TRBJ1-1, with D maybe TRBD1 (6 bases). Germline V CDR1 and CDR2: GTSNPN, SVGIG (reference sequence). V dropped 0 bases and J dropped 0 bases, with 14 bases sitting between them. The CDR3 extends over 16 amino acids. CDR3 loop: CAWSVGGALMNTEAFF. Written as DNA, the CDR3 is TGTGCCTGGAGTGTAGGGGGGGCCCTCATGAACACTGAAGCTTTCTTT.

The chain joins TRBV29-1 to TRBJ2-1; 9 bases align to TRBD1. J was trimmed by 3 bases and V by 6 bases; bases with no gene match: 6. The CDR3 has 14 residues. Germline lookup yields CDR1 SQVTM and CDR2 ANQGSEA. The DNA of the CDR3 is TGCAGCGTCTTAACAGGGGGCAACTACAATGAGCAGTTCTTC. Translation gives CSVLTGGNYNEQFF.